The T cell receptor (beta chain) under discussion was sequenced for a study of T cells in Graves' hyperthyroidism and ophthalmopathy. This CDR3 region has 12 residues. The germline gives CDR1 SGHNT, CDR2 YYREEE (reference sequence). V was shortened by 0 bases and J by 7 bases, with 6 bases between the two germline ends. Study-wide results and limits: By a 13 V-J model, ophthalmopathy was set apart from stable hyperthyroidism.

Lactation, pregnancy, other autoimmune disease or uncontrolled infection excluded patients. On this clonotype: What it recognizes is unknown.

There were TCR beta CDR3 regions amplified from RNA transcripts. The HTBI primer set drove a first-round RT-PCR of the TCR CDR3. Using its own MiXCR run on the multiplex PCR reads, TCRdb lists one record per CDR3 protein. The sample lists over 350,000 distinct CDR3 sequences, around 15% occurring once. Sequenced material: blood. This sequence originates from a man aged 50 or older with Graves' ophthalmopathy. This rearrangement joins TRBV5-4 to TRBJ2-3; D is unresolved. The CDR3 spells CASSLGTNTQYF. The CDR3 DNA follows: TGTGCCAGCAGCTTGGGGACGAATACGCAGTATTTT.